Presented here are 32 T cell receptor beta chains from one specimen sequenced in a study of CD8+CD57+ T cells in acquired aplastic anemia. Template material for TCR beta VDJ and CDR3 profiling consisted of genomic DNA. TCRdb reanalysed the reads using MiXCR and keeps one entry per CDR3 protein. The data contain 170,000 or so distinct CDR3 sequences, around 52% of them singletons. Patients included in sequencing had previously demonstrated CD8+CD57+ cell expansion by flow cytometry. The sample taken for sequencing was sorted CD4+, CD8+, or CD8+CD57+ T cells (not recorded which) from PBMCs. The receptors were gathered from a human donor with aplastic anemia.

This rearrangement joins TRBV15 to TRBJ2-4, with 7 positions matching TRBD2. Germline values: CDR1 LNHNV, CDR2 YYDKDF (reference sequence). The CDR3 has 15 residues. With V trimmed by 2 bases and J by 6 bases, 7 bases remained unmatched. CDR3 sequence reads: CATSRSTERGNIQYF. The CDR3 DNA follows: TGTGCCACCAGCAGATCGACCGAGCGGGGAAACATTCAGTACTTC.

This clonotype showed up many times. The V and J genes are TRBV14 and TRBJ2-7; 8 bases fit TRBD1. V lost 4 bases and J lost 1; bases outside the gene matches: 9. The CDR3 is made up of 16 amino acids. The V gene's germline CDR1 is SGHDN and CDR2 FVKESK. The CDR3 protein is CASSLFLGTGSYEQYF. The DNA of the CDR3 is TGTGCCAGCAGCCTTTTCTTGGGGACAGGTTCCTACGAGCAGTACTTC.

The table lists this clonotype with many counts. The genes are TRBV15 and TRBJ2-5; possibly TRBD2 for D (5 bases). The CDR3 is 14 amino acids. The germline V gene has CDR1 LNHNV and CDR2 YYDKDF (reference sequence). The V end lost 4 bases, the J end lost 5 bases, and 14 bases lay between the germline ends. DNA of the CDR3: TGTGCCACCAGCATTACCCGGGATCACGAGACCCAGTACTTC. It translates to CATSITRDHETQYF.

This clonotype came up many times. The chain combines TRBV25-1 with TRBJ2-2; no clear D gene. Trimming took 3 bases from V and 1 from J, leaving 9 bases between them. The CDR3 contains 15 residues. CDR1 and CDR2 from the germline V gene are MGHDK and SYGVNS. Written as DNA, the CDR3 is TGTGCCAGCAGTGATAGGGCAGGGAACACCGGGGAGCTGTTTTTT. It encodes CASSDRAGNTGELFF.

This clonotype was recorded at least ten times. This chain uses TRBV5-1 with TRBJ2-1; 10 bases are shared with TRBD2. With 2 bases clipped from V and 7 bases from J, the junction kept 3 bases outside the gene matches. The CDR3 covers 14 residues. Germline V lookup: CDR1 SGHRS, CDR2 YFSETQ. The CDR3, as DNA: TGCGCCAGCAGCTTTACTAGCGGGACTAATGAGCAGTTCTTC. Translation gives CASSFTSGTNEQFF.

The gene calls are TRBV6-4 and TRBJ2-3; perhaps TRBD1 as D (5 bases). Germline lookup yields CDR1 MRHNA and CDR2 SNTAGT. The CDR3 covers 15 residues. V gave up 1 base and J gave up 2 bases, with 10 bases separating them. The CDR3 bases are TGTGCCAGCAGTGACTTTGGGGCGGACACAGATACGCAGTATTTT. Residues: CASSDFGADTDTQYF.

The genes are TRBV15 and TRBJ1-4; 7 bases line up with TRBD1. J was trimmed by 1 base and V by 2 bases; bases with no gene match: 7. CDR1 LNHNV and CDR2 YYDKDF come from the germline V gene (reference sequence). The CDR3 runs 17 residues. CDR3 DNA: TGTGCCACCAGCAGACCGGGTCAGGGGGTAACTAATGAAAAACTGTTTTTT. It encodes CATSRPGQGVTNEKLFF.

In its sample, this clonotype was seen many times. The V gene is TRBV29-1, the J gene TRBJ1-1; 7 positions agree with TRBD1. Trimming at V came to 1 base and at J to 5 bases, leaving 19 bases not matched to a gene. The CDR3 has 18 residues. Germline CDR1 is SQVTM and CDR2 is ANQGSEA. CDR3 DNA sequence: TGCAGCGTTGAAGGCGGAGGGGGCGCAATGAGGTTTGGGACTGAAGCTTTCTTT. This translates into CSVEGGGGAMRFGTEAFF.

There are a few counts of this clonotype. This chain uses TRBV10-3 with TRBJ2-7; D unresolved. V lost 2 bases and J 2 bases, leaving 13 bases between the germline ends. This CDR3 is 15 amino acids long. The germline V gene encodes CDR1 ENHRY and CDR2 SYGVKD. As DNA, the CDR3 is TGTGCCATCAGTGAGGTGTCAGCGTTTACCTACGAGCAGTACTTC. Its protein product is CAISEVSAFTYEQYF.

This chain connects TRBV27 to TRBJ2-1, with D hard to call. V dropped 4 bases and J dropped 10 bases, with 8 bases sitting between them. The CDR3 is 11 residues long. Germline V gene data show CDR1 as MNHEY and CDR2 as SMNVEV (reference sequence). CDR3 coding DNA: TGTGCCAGCAGTTCAGGATACGAGCAGTTCTTC. This gives the protein CASSSGYEQFF.

The V and J genes are TRBV24-1 and TRBJ2-7, with D tentatively TRBD1 (6 bases). V lost 4 bases to trimming and J lost 6 bases, with 12 bases between them. From germline, CDR1 is KGHDR and CDR2 SFDVKD. The CDR3 runs to 13 residues. The DNA for the CDR3 is TGTGCCACCAGTGACTCCGGACAGATCGAGCAGTACTTC. Translation: CATSDSGQIEQYF.

The genes are TRBV6-2 or TRBV6-3 and TRBJ2-1; 14 nucleotides line up with TRBD2. Trimming cost V 2 bases and J 0 bases; bases outside gene matches: 6. There are 19 residues in the CDR3. Germline V gene lookup returns CDR1 MNHEY and CDR2 SVGEGT. The DNA for the CDR3 is TGTGCCAGCAGTTACCCACGGACTAGCGGGAGGCTCTCCTACAATGAGCAGTTCTTC. Translation: CASSYPRTSGRLSYNEQFF.

This clonotype was observed a single time. The rearrangement joins TRBV10-3 to TRBJ2-2; D is unresolved. Trimming shortened V by 2 bases and J by 5 bases, and 3 bases separated the two germline ends. Germline V gene sequence: CDR1 ENHRY, CDR2 SYGVKD. The CDR3 spans 12 residues. This CDR3 is CAISEGTGELFF. In nucleotides, the CDR3 is TGTGCCATCAGTGAGGGGACCGGGGAGCTGTTTTTT.

The V call is TRBV7-9, the J call TRBJ1-1; tentative D call: TRBD1 (6 bases). CDR3 length equals 12 residues. Germline-derived CDR1 and CDR2 are SEHNR and FQNEAQ (reference sequence). V lost 7 bases and J 7 bases, leaving 13 bases between the germline ends. CDR3 loop: CASIGQFGEAFF. The CDR3 region has the DNA TGTGCCAGCATCGGACAGTTCGGTGAAGCTTTCTTT.

With respect to this clonotype: Given a much more abundant clone one base away, this may be a read error. The rearrangement uses TRBV5-5 and TRBJ1-4; D is unclear. The germline CDR1 and CDR2 sequences are SGHKS and YYEKEE (reference sequence). This CDR3 region has 11 residues. The germline V and J ends were trimmed by 6 bases and 7 bases, with 7 bases remaining between them. CDR3 nucleotides: TGTGCCAGCACCACCAGTGAAAAACTGTTTTTT. Its protein is CASTTSEKLFF.

The rearrangement uses TRBV9 and TRBJ2-3; D uncertain. V lost 0 bases and J 2 bases, leaving 10 bases between the germline ends. Germline V gene data show CDR1 as SGDLS and CDR2 as YYNGEE. This CDR3 region has 15 residues. Here the CDR3 reads CASSVAPAPTDTQYF. The CDR3 nucleotides read TGTGCCAGCAGCGTAGCTCCGGCCCCCACAGATACGCAGTATTTT.

About this clonotype itself: Because it lacks the conserved phenylalanine or tryptophan at the end, this CDR3 is likely a read error. The gene calls are TRBV4-2 and TRBJ2-2; D not resolved. V dropped 0 bases and J dropped 4 bases, with 15 bases sitting between them. CDR1 and CDR2 from the germline V gene are LGHNA and YNFKEQ. The CDR3 is 17 residues long. CDR3 protein: CASSQDRVNLPTGELFS. CDR3 bases: TGTGCCAGCAGCCAAGATCGGGTCAATCTACCCACCGGGGAGCTGTTTTCT.

This clonotype was seen at least ten times. The rearrangement joins TRBV6-6 to TRBJ2-5, with D unresolved. CDR3 length equals 13 residues. Germline V gene lookup returns CDR1 MNHNY and CDR2 SVGAGI (reference sequence). The V end lost 6 bases, the J end lost 2 bases, and 10 bases lay between the germline ends. This chain's CDR3 is CASRPPTQETQYF. The DNA for the CDR3 is TGTGCCAGCAGACCCCCCACACAAGAGACCCAGTACTTC.

This clonotype showed up many times. The chain employs TRBV19 and TRBJ2-2, with 12 bases matching TRBD2. The CDR3 spans 16 residues. The germline V gene has CDR1 LNHDA and CDR2 SQIVND (reference sequence). V was clipped by 5 bases and J by 3 bases; unmatched bases: 4. Here the CDR3 reads CASSSRLAGDTGELFF. CDR3 in DNA: TGTGCCAGTAGTTCCAGACTAGCGGGAGACACCGGGGAGCTGTTTTTT. Using reference TRBV19 and TRBJ2-2 for the parts outside the CDR3, the full variable domain is DGGITQSPKYLFRKEGQNVTLSCEQNLNHDAMYWYRQDPGQGLRLIYYSQIVNDFQKGDIAEGYSVSREKKESFPLTVTSAQKNPTAFYLCASSSRLAGDTGELFFGEGSRLTVL.

CDR3 in amino acids: CASSLTGGVDTEAFF. The CDR3 region has the DNA TGCGCCAGCAGCTTAACAGGGGGCGTTGACACTGAAGCTTTCTTT. The chain links TRBV5-1 to TRBJ1-1; 9 bases map to TRBD1. Germline V gene data show CDR1 as SGHRS and CDR2 as YFSETQ. The junction had 5 bases not matched to a gene; V was cut back by 2 bases and J by 3 bases. This CDR3 is 15 amino acids long.

Concerning this clonotype itself: A much bigger clone sits one base away, suggesting this may be a read error. Here the CDR3 omits its conserved ending phenylalanine or tryptophan, so a read error is the likely source. The chain links TRBV30 to TRBJ2-7, with 9 nucleotides matching TRBD1. CDR1 is GTSNPN and CDR2 is SVGIG in the germline V gene (reference sequence). This CDR3 has 13 amino acids. V was pared by 4 bases and J by 3 bases, with 4 bases of the junction left unmatched. The CDR3 DNA reads TGTGCCTGGACCCCGGGACAGGGCTACGAGCAGTACCTC. Translated, it gives CAWTPGQGYEQYL.

The table lists this clonotype with many counts. The chain combines TRBV19 with TRBJ1-5; D gene ambiguous. The CDR3 spans 12 residues. Germline-derived CDR1 and CDR2 are LNHDA and SQIVND (reference sequence). V lost 3 bases and J 7 bases, leaving 7 bases between the germline ends. CDR3: CASSMDWQPQHF. DNA for the CDR3: TGTGCCAGTAGTATGGACTGGCAGCCCCAGCATTTT.

Here the CDR3 DNA reads TGTGCCAGCAGCCCTTGGAGGGGGGGGTTAAACACTGAAGCTTTCTTT. This encodes CASSPWRGGLNTEAFF. The chain links TRBV12-3 or TRBV12-4 to TRBJ1-1; D is perhaps TRBD1 (6 bases). There are 16 residues in the CDR3. Trimming removed 6 bases at V and 2 bases at J, with 19 bases between.

The CDR3 spells CATSHGGSYNEQFF. The CDR3, as DNA: TGTGCCACCAGTCATGGGGGCTCCTACAATGAGCAGTTCTTC. This chain uses TRBV24-1 with TRBJ2-1; the D gene could be TRBD1 or TRBD2 (5 bases each). Germline V gives CDR1 KGHDR, CDR2 SFDVKD. V dropped 6 bases and J dropped 0 bases, with 8 bases sitting between them. The CDR3 has 14 amino acids.

The rearrangement uses TRBV5-5 and TRBJ1-1, with unresolved D. The germline V gene has CDR1 SGHKS and CDR2 YYEKEE (reference sequence). The CDR3 loop spans 14 amino acids. V lost 5 bases, J lost 1 base, and 12 bases lay in between. This CDR3 reads CASSLLDTNTEAFF. The CDR3 DNA follows: TGTGCCAGCAGTTTGCTCGATACGAACACTGAAGCTTTCTTT.

This clonotype was picked up one time. The missing conserved phenylalanine or tryptophan at the end of this CDR3 makes a read error likely. V gene TRBV7-8 combines with J gene TRBJ2-7; D ambiguous. Germline V gives CDR1 SGHVS, CDR2 FQNEAQ. The CDR3 has 14 amino acids. CDR3 sequence reads: CGSSLESSWVEQYL. CDR3 in DNA: TGTGGCAGCAGCTTAGAGAGTTCGTGGGTCGAGCAGTACCTC.

This clonotype showed up many times. CDR3 DNA sequence: TGCGCCAGCAGCCAAGATATCTATGGGATAAATTCACCCCTCCACTTT. Its protein is CASSQDIYGINSPLHF. The chain joins TRBV4-3 to TRBJ1-6, with D hard to call. The CDR3 has 16 residues. Per the germline V gene, CDR1 is LGHNA and CDR2 is YSLEER. Trimming cost V 0 bases and J 7 bases, with 13 bases left between them.

About this clonotype itself: A read error may explain this, as a much larger clone is one base away. The genes are TRBV9 and TRBJ2-3; the D gene could be TRBD1 or TRBD2 (5 bases each). This CDR3 comprises 14 residues. The germline V gene encodes CDR1 SGDLS and CDR2 YYNGEE. V lost 3 bases, J lost 6 bases, and 14 bases lay in between. For the CDR3, the DNA is TGTGCCAGCAGCGGGGGGAACGCCCGGGATACGCAGTATTTT. Amino acid sequence: CASSGGNARDTQYF. The variable domain in full, with the rest retrieved from reference TRBV9 and TRBJ2-3, is DSGVTQTPKHLITATGQRVTLRCSPRSGDLSVYWYQQSLDQGLQFLIQYYNGEERAKGNILERFSAQQFPDLHSELNLSSLELGDSALYFCASSGGNARDTQYFGPGTRLTVL.

This chain links TRBV10-3 with TRBJ1-3, with 10 nucleotides matching TRBD1. Germline CDR1 and CDR2: ENHRY and SYGVKD. The ends lost 6 bases at V and 4 bases at J; junction bases unmatched: 9. The CDR3 spans 16 residues. The CDR3 protein is CAISQPGQGIGNTIYF. In DNA form, the CDR3 reads TGTGCCATCAGCCAACCGGGACAGGGGATAGGAAACACCATATATTTT.

This sequence joins TRBV19 and TRBJ2-7; 9 bases agree with TRBD1. CDR1 is LNHDA and CDR2 is SQIVND in the germline V gene (reference sequence). CDR3 length: 14 amino acids. After removal of 5 bases from V and 2 bases from J, the junction contained 4 bases not matched to a gene. The CDR3 loop reads CASSYGTGTYEQYF. CDR3 in DNA: TGTGCCAGTAGTTACGGGACAGGGACCTACGAGCAGTACTTC.

Note on this clonotype: The conserved phenylalanine or tryptophan normally closing the CDR3 is absent here, so this likely arose from a read error. This sequence joins TRBV11-2 and TRBJ1-1, with D unresolved. Germline-derived CDR1 and CDR2 are SGHAT and FQNNGV. V gave up 1 base and J gave up 3 bases, with 6 bases separating them. This CDR3 contains 13 residues. This CDR3 reads CASSLVGDTEAFL. In nucleotides, the CDR3 is TGTGCCAGCAGCTTAGTTGGAGACACTGAAGCTTTCCTT.

This clonotype came up many times. The rearrangement joins TRBV6-5 to TRBJ1-1; TRBD1 matches 8 bases. This CDR3 is 15 amino acids long. The junction had 3 bases not matched to a gene; V was cut back by 0 bases and J by 3 bases. Per germline, CDR1 MNHEY and CDR2 SVGAGI. The CDR3 coding sequence is TGTGCCAGCAGTTACTCCGGACAGGGAGACACTGAAGCTTTCTTT. This translates into CASSYSGQGDTEAFF.